One and the same sample provided the 20 T cell receptor beta chains below, sequenced in a study of control samples from healthy donors and cancer patients. The assay was immunoSEQ multiplex PCR, and TCRdb's table has in-frame clones only and misses some. Of about 120,000 clones in the sample, roughly 90% are singletons; the top ten hold less than 4%. Sequencing was performed on PBMCs. The receptors were gathered from a woman aged 60 to 75 with lung cancer.

The chain couples TRBV5-1 to TRBJ1-4, with D perhaps TRBD1 (5 bases). The V gene's germline CDR1 is SGHRS and CDR2 YFSETQ. The CDR3 is 14 residues long. V gave up 5 bases and J gave up 5 bases, with 13 bases separating them. Here the CDR3 DNA reads TGCGCCAGCAGTTCGGGGGACCCAAATGAAAAACTGTTTTTT. This codes for CASSSGDPNEKLFF.

The V and J genes are TRBV5-1 and TRBJ2-6, with D possibly TRBD1 on 5 matching bases. The CDR3 spans 16 residues. Germline CDR1 is SGHRS and CDR2 is YFSETQ. V was clipped by 4 bases and J by 2 bases, with 13 bases between them. The CDR3 here is CASSEQVAPGANVLTF. CDR3 nucleotide sequence: TGCGCCAGCAGCGAACAGGTTGCCCCTGGGGCCAACGTCCTGACTTTC.

The chain couples TRBV24-1 to TRBJ1-2; 7 nucleotides align to TRBD1. CDR3 length equals 14 residues. Trimming took 4 bases from V and 6 from J; bases not matched to a gene: 7. Looked up from germline, CDR1 is KGHDR and CDR2 is SFDVKD. CDR3 sequence: CATSDSTGANGYTF. CDR3 in DNA: TGTGCCACCAGTGACTCAACAGGGGCCAATGGCTACACCTTC.

This rearrangement joins TRBV20-1 to TRBJ1-2; tentatively, D is TRBD1 (6 bases). Deletions cut 5 bases from V and 4 bases from J, with 8 bases between. Germline V gene sequence: CDR1 DFQATT, CDR2 SNEGSKA (reference sequence). CDR3 length equals 11 residues. CDR3 region: CSARTAYGYTF. The CDR3, as DNA: TGCAGTGCTCGGACAGCCTATGGCTACACCTTC.

The chain employs TRBV30 and TRBJ1-4, with TRBD1 identical over 9 bases. With 2 bases clipped from V and 2 bases from J, the junction kept 3 bases outside the gene matches. CDR3 length equals 15 residues. Germline V CDR1 and CDR2: GTSNPN, SVGIG (reference sequence). The CDR3 spells CAWSPQGATNEKLFF. The CDR3 coding sequence is TGTGCCTGGAGTCCACAGGGGGCGACTAATGAAAAACTGTTTTTT.

The V and J genes are TRBV11-3 and TRBJ2-7; tentatively, D is TRBD1 or TRBD2 (5 bases each). V was pared by 5 bases and J by 5 bases, with 16 bases between. This CDR3 spans 14 amino acids. Germline V CDR1 and CDR2: SGHNT, YENEEA. The CDR3 loop reads CASSNSWGSHEQYF. The CDR3 DNA is TGTGCCAGCAGCAATTCATGGGGGAGCCACGAGCAGTACTTC.

The genes are TRBV12-3 or TRBV12-4 and TRBJ1-1; tentative D call: TRBD1 (5 bases). V lost 6 bases to trimming and J lost 5 bases, with 10 bases between them. The CDR3 is 12 amino acids. CDR3 loop: CASSRAGTEAFF. Here the CDR3 DNA reads TGTGCCAGCAGCCGGGCAGGGACTGAAGCTTTCTTT.

With respect to this clone: The sample has other DNA sequences that encode this CDR3 too. V usage is TRBV6-2 or TRBV6-3 and J usage is TRBJ1-1, with D perhaps TRBD1 (5 bases). V was cut by 0 bases and J by 3 bases, with 8 bases left in between. Germline-derived CDR1 and CDR2 are MNHEY and SVGEGT. The CDR3 covers 14 residues. CDR3 region: CASSYSRGDTEAFF. CDR3 DNA sequence: TGTGCCAGCAGTTACTCTCGGGGGGACACTGAAGCTTTCTTT.

V and J are TRBV12-3 or TRBV12-4 and TRBJ2-3; D call uncertain. V lost 3 bases and J 6 bases, leaving 10 bases between the germline ends. The CDR3 sequence is 13 residues long. CDR3 sequence reads: CASSFGSVDTQYF. The CDR3 region has the DNA TGTGCCAGCAGTTTTGGAAGCGTGGATACGCAGTATTTT.

This clone appeared a few times. The chain employs TRBV7-9 and TRBJ2-1; 7 nucleotides match TRBD2. This CDR3 contains 14 residues. Germline lookup yields CDR1 SEHNR and CDR2 FQNEAQ (reference sequence). V lost 3 bases and J lost 6; bases outside the gene matches: 5. The CDR3 reads CASSLEGGINEQFF. CDR3 nucleotide sequence: TGTGCCAGCAGCTTGGAGGGAGGGATCAATGAGCAGTTCTTC.

The chain recombines TRBV7-2 with TRBJ2-1, with a possible D match to TRBD2 (6 bases). The germline V and J ends were trimmed by 6 bases and 2 bases, with 14 bases remaining between them. Germline loops: CDR1 SGHTA, CDR2 FQGNSA. The CDR3 is made up of 15 amino acids. The chain's CDR3 is CASRALASTYNEQFF. DNA for the CDR3: TGTGCCAGCAGGGCTCTAGCGTCGACCTACAATGAGCAGTTCTTC.

This clone has a single count. V is TRBV10-1 and J is TRBJ2-7; D might be TRBD1 (5 bases). V dropped 4 bases and J dropped 0 bases, with 10 bases sitting between them. This CDR3 is built from 14 residues. Germline V gives CDR1 WNHNN, CDR2 SYGVQD (reference sequence). This chain's CDR3 is CASSVPTASYEQYF. DNA for the CDR3: TGCGCCAGCAGTGTCCCGACAGCCTCCTACGAGCAGTACTTC.

The chain combines TRBV5-8 with TRBJ2-1; TRBD1 aligns across 9 bases. The CDR3 consists of 13 residues. CDR1 is SGHTS, CDR2 YDEGEE, per germline. Trimming took 5 bases from V and 8 from J; bases not matched to a gene: 5. CDR3 sequence: CASRGTGRYEQFF. Here the CDR3 DNA reads TGTGCCAGCAGGGGGACAGGGCGGTATGAGCAGTTCTTC.

The chain is built from TRBV25-1 and TRBJ1-6; D not certain. The CDR3 covers 14 residues. V was cut by 5 bases and J by 7 bases, with 12 bases left in between. Germline CDR1 is MGHDK and CDR2 is SYGVNS. CDR3 nucleotide sequence: TGTGCCAGCAGTCCCCAGACCCGAAATTCACCCCTCCACTTT. Translating gives CASSPQTRNSPLHF.

Turning to this clone: The sample has other DNA sequences that encode this CDR3 too. The chain has TRBV6-5 and TRBJ1-1; tentatively, D is TRBD1 (5 bases). The CDR3 consists of 15 residues. With 5 bases removed from V and 1 base from J, the gap between germline ends came to 14 bases. Germline V CDR1 and CDR2: MNHEY, SVGAGI. CDR3 protein: CASSPPGPRNTEAFF. CDR3 bases: TGTGCCAGCAGTCCGCCGGGGCCGAGGAACACTGAAGCTTTCTTT.

The sample holds one count of this clone. The chain has TRBV5-8 and TRBJ1-1; 9 bases agree with TRBD1. Unmatched junction bases numbered 4, after V lost 2 bases and J lost 2 bases. The CDR3 totals 15 residues. Germline CDR1 and CDR2: SGHTS and YDEGEE. The CDR3 here is CASSLGTGQNTEAFF. The CDR3 DNA reads TGTGCCAGCAGCTTAGGGACAGGGCAAAACACTGAAGCTTTCTTT.

This chain connects TRBV9 to TRBJ2-7, with a tentative D call TRBD1 (6 bases). Trimming stripped 4 bases from V and 0 bases from J, with 11 bases between. Germline V gene sequence: CDR1 SGDLS, CDR2 YYNGEE. The CDR3 contains 14 residues. The CDR3 coding sequence is TGTGCCAGCAGCCCACAGGGCCTCTCCTACGAGCAGTACTTC. This translates into CASSPQGLSYEQYF.

The rearrangement uses TRBV4-3 and TRBJ2-6; maybe TRBD2 (5 bases). CDR3 size: 18 residues. The ends were cut back, 1 base at V and 0 bases at J, with 13 bases in the middle. Germline V gives CDR1 LGHNA, CDR2 YSLEER. CDR3 in DNA: TGCGCCAGCAGCCAAGGGATGAGGGTGGGCTCTGGGGCCAACGTCCTGACTTTC. This codes for CASSQGMRVGSGANVLTF.

J is TRBJ2-3 and V is TRBV6-5; the D gene could be TRBD1 or TRBD2 (5 bases each). Trimming stripped 0 bases from V and 2 bases from J, with 12 bases between. The CDR3 consists of 16 residues. CDR1 is MNHEY, CDR2 SVGAGI, per germline. CDR3 in DNA: TGTGCCAGCAGTTACTCGGGGGACCCATCCACAGATACGCAGTATTTT. Its translation: CASSYSGDPSTDTQYF.

The V gene is TRBV27, the J gene TRBJ1-1; the match to TRBD1 covers 7 bases. The trim removed 4 bases at V and 1 base at J, leaving 3 bases unmatched. CDR1 is MNHEY and CDR2 is SMNVEV in the germline V gene (reference sequence). This CDR3 is 14 amino acids long. DNA of the CDR3: TGTGCCAGCAGTTCAGGGGGGTGGAACACTGAAGCTTTCTTT. Protein: CASSSGGWNTEAFF.